This T cell receptor beta chain was sequenced during a study of neurological immune-mediated disorders. With 3 bases removed from V and 7 bases from J, the gap between germline ends came to 19 bases. The CDR3 runs 15 residues. CDR1 is SGHRS and CDR2 is YFSETQ in the germline V gene. TCRdb fed the 5' RACE reads into MiXCR, producing one record per CDR3 protein. This table has some 48,000 distinct CDR3 sequences, around 13% appearing once. The time point is: longitudinal time-point 2. This clonotype was counted at least ten times. The chain combines TRBV5-1 with TRBJ2-5; D possibly uses TRBD1 or TRBD2 (5 bases each). The material sequenced was PBMCs. The TCR was taken from a male donor with HTLV-1-associated myelopathy (HAM/TSP). The CDR3 DNA sequence: TGCGCCAGCAGCTCCCCGGGGCTAGCCGAGGGGACCCAGTACTTC. Its translation is CASSSPGLAEGTQYF.